These 20 T cell receptor beta chains share one sample of origin, sequenced in a study of T cells in Graves' hyperthyroidism and ophthalmopathy. Amplification yielded TCR beta CDR3 regions, with RNA transcripts as the source. The primer set for the first-round RT-PCR of the TCR CDR3 was HTBI. TCRdb called the multiplex PCR reads again in MiXCR, with one record for every CDR3 protein. This table has approximately 640,000 distinct CDR3 sequences, around 15% appearing once. The specimen was blood. Receptors originate from a woman between 25 and 40 years old with Graves' hyperthyroidism.

This clonotype was seen more than once but under ten times. This chain uses TRBV20-1 with TRBJ2-3; possibly TRBD2 for D (5 bases). Trimming took off 4 bases at V and 6 bases at J, with 14 bases between the two ends. The CDR3 loop spans 13 amino acids. Germline CDR1 DFQATT, CDR2 SNEGSKA (reference sequence). CDR3 nucleotide sequence: TGCAGTGCTACTAACCCCGCGGGCGATACGCAGTATTTT. Its translation: CSATNPAGDTQYF.

At least ten counts were recorded for this clonotype. The CDR3 region is CASSLVGGVGGEQYF. Written as DNA, the CDR3 is TGTGCCAGCAGCTTAGTCGGGGGAGTGGGCGGCGAGCAGTACTTC. This sequence joins TRBV7-2 and TRBJ2-7; TRBD2 might be the D (6 bases). Germline V lookup: CDR1 SGHTA, CDR2 FQGNSA. V lost 1 base, J lost 6 bases, and 16 bases lay in between. The CDR3 has 15 amino acids.

This clonotype was picked up a small number of times. The V and J genes are TRBV29-1 and TRBJ1-2; weak D call: TRBD1 (5 bases). CDR1 SQVTM and CDR2 ANQGSEA come from the germline V gene. This CDR3 is 12 amino acids long. Trimming stripped 7 bases from V and 2 bases from J, with 11 bases between. The CDR3 loop is CSAGTANYGYTF. CDR3 DNA: TGCAGCGCTGGGACGGCGAACTATGGCTACACCTTC.

The chain combines TRBV28 with TRBJ1-1, with D perhaps TRBD1 (6 bases). V lost 6 bases and J lost 4, with 15 bases in between. The CDR3 totals 14 residues. Germline V gives CDR1 MDHEN, CDR2 SYDVKM. The CDR3 reads CASSRRGASTEAFF. CDR3 coding DNA: TGTGCCAGCAGCCGGCGGGGGGCGAGCACTGAAGCTTTCTTT.

The J gene is TRBJ2-1, the V gene TRBV30, with 8 bases fitting TRBD2. CDR3 size: 16 residues. Germline V gene sequence: CDR1 GTSNPN, CDR2 SVGIG (reference sequence). The ends lost 1 base at V and 5 bases at J; junction bases unmatched: 10. The CDR3 bases are TGTGCCTGGAGTGCCCGGTCTAGCGGGCCAAACAATGAGCAGTTCTTC. This gives the protein CAWSARSSGPNNEQFF.

This clonotype was detected many times. The chain joins TRBV2 to TRBJ2-3; TRBD2 matches 8 bases. Trimming removed 4 bases from V and 3 bases from J; junction bases left unmatched: 6. This CDR3 contains 15 residues. Germline V gene data show CDR1 as SNHLY and CDR2 as FYNNEI. CDR3 nucleotides: TGTGCCAGCAGTGTCACGGGAGGGCTTACAGATACGCAGTATTTT. This gives the protein CASSVTGGLTDTQYF.

In its sample, this clonotype was seen many times. The rearrangement joins TRBV13 to TRBJ2-5; 8 bases agree with TRBD2. This CDR3 spans 15 amino acids. The V and J ends lost 6 bases and 5 bases, in that order; junction bases with no gene match: 11. The V gene's germline CDR1 is PRHDT and CDR2 FYEKMQ (reference sequence). The CDR3 here is CASSPSGRGAETQYF. The CDR3 DNA is TGTGCCAGCAGTCCCAGCGGGAGAGGTGCGGAGACCCAGTACTTC.

This rearrangement joins TRBV6-2 or TRBV6-3 to TRBJ2-1; 13 nucleotides line up with TRBD2. V was pared by 6 bases and J by 7 bases, with 6 bases of the junction left unmatched. CDR1 is MNHEY, CDR2 SVGEGT, per germline. The length of the CDR3 is 15 residues. The CDR3 bases are TGTGCCAGCAGGCCTGGACTAGCGGGAGTTAATGAGCAGTTCTTC. This gives the protein CASRPGLAGVNEQFF.

A note on this clonotype: Given a much more abundant clone one base away, this may be a read error. The chain employs TRBV10-3 and TRBJ2-7, with 7 bases fitting TRBD1. J gave up 5 bases and V 3 bases, and 7 bases lay outside the gene matches. The CDR3 runs 14 residues. Germline CDR1 is ENHRY and CDR2 is SYGVKD. In DNA, the CDR3 is TGTGCCATCAGTGAAGGGACAGAAACCCACGAGCAGTACTTC. Protein sequence: CAISEGTETHEQYF.

The rearrangement links TRBV9 to TRBJ1-2; D may be TRBD1 (5 bases). Trimming left V 2 bases short and J 5 bases short, with 16 bases between. The V gene's germline CDR1 is SGDLS and CDR2 YYNGEE. The CDR3 is 15 residues long. CDR3 nucleotides: TGTGCCAGCAGCGTTCGACAGTCACCGAAGTATGGCTACACCTTC. Translating gives CASSVRQSPKYGYTF.

This clonotype has more than one count but fewer than ten. The chain employs TRBV5-1 and TRBJ2-1; 8 positions agree with TRBD2. In germline, CDR1 is SGHRS, CDR2 YFSETQ. V trimming: 2 bases; J trimming: 8 bases; junction bases outside the gene matches: 6. The CDR3 has 14 residues. The CDR3 region is CASSLTGGRYEQFF. As DNA, the CDR3 is TGCGCCAGCAGCTTAACGGGAGGGCGCTATGAGCAGTTCTTC.

The table lists this clonotype with many counts. J is TRBJ2-5 and V is TRBV6-1; TRBD1 matches 9 bases. V lost 7 bases to trimming and J lost 2 bases; unmatched junction nucleotides: 5. Germline assignment: CDR1 MNHNS and CDR2 SASEGT. CDR3 size: 14 residues. The CDR3 here is CASKSGTGQETQYF. The CDR3 nucleotides read TGTGCCAGCAAGTCTGGGACAGGGCAAGAGACCCAGTACTTC.

This clonotype was observed once. This chain links TRBV30 with TRBJ2-3; the match to TRBD2 covers 10 bases. This CDR3 comprises 16 residues. Germline V lookup: CDR1 GTSNPN, CDR2 SVGIG (reference sequence). Trimming cost V 0 bases and J 6 bases; bases outside gene matches: 9. The CDR3 is CAWSVRLAGAGDTQYF. CDR3 coding DNA: TGTGCCTGGAGTGTACGGCTAGCGGGAGCTGGCGATACGCAGTATTTT.

This clonotype was observed a handful of times. J is TRBJ2-3 and V is TRBV24-1; tentatively, D is TRBD1 (7 bases). The germline V gene has CDR1 KGHDR and CDR2 SFDVKD. Trimming took off 9 bases at V and 3 bases at J, with 12 bases between the two ends. This CDR3 region has 13 residues. CDR3 coding DNA: TGTGCCACCGATGCAGGGGGGACAGATACGCAGTATTTT. This encodes CATDAGGTDTQYF.

This chain links TRBV28 with TRBJ1-5, with D unresolved. Germline V gene data show CDR1 as MDHEN and CDR2 as SYDVKM. There are 17 residues in the CDR3. V lost 7 bases and J 0 bases, leaving 19 bases between the germline ends. The CDR3 DNA reads TGTGCCAGCACCCAAGTCAAGTTTGACTATAGCAATCAGCCCCAGCATTTT. As protein: CASTQVKFDYSNQPQHF.

This clonotype occurred a few times. The V gene is TRBV15, the J gene TRBJ1-2; the D gene is possibly TRBD1 (5 bases). This CDR3 is built from 16 residues. Deletions cut 2 bases from V and 4 bases from J, with 17 bases between. CDR1 is LNHNV and CDR2 is YYDKDF in the germline V gene (reference sequence). CDR3: CATSRWGSETAYGYTF. CDR3 in DNA: TGTGCCACCAGCAGATGGGGGTCGGAGACGGCCTATGGCTACACCTTC. Variable domain in full (rest from reference TRBV15 and TRBJ1-2): DAMVIQNPRYQVTQFGKPVTLSCSQTLNHNVMYWYQQKSSQAPKLLFHYYDKDFNNEADTPDNFQSRRPNTSFCFLDIRSPGLGDTAMYLCATSRWGSETAYGYTFGSGTRLTVV.

This clonotype occurred many times. V usage is TRBV30 and J usage is TRBJ1-2; no definite D call. CDR1 and CDR2 (germline): GTSNPN, SVGIG (reference sequence). Trimming cost V 0 bases and J 7 bases, with 12 bases left between them. CDR3 length: 13 amino acids. DNA for the CDR3: TGTGCCTGGAGTGTAAGAGACGGGGTTGGCTACACCTTC. This codes for CAWSVRDGVGYTF.

This clonotype showed up just a few times. This chain joins TRBV6-1 and TRBJ1-2, with 9 bases identical to TRBD1. The CDR3 consists of 15 residues. V shed 2 bases, J shed 6 bases, and the junction held 7 bases outside the gene matches. Germline V gene data show CDR1 as MNHNS and CDR2 as SASEGT. The CDR3 region has the DNA TGTGCCAGCAGTGAACCGGGACAGGGAGGGAATGGCTACACCTTC. Its protein is CASSEPGQGGNGYTF.

This clonotype occurred a few times. This chain links TRBV18 with TRBJ2-1; 9 bases align to TRBD2. The germline V gene encodes CDR1 KGHSH and CDR2 LQKENI. The V and J ends lost 2 bases and 2 bases, in that order; junction bases with no gene match: 4. The CDR3 length is 16 residues. The CDR3 coding sequence is TGTGCCAGCTCACCAGAGGCGGGAGGGCCCTACAATGAGCAGTTCTTC. Translated: CASSPEAGGPYNEQFF.

The table lists this clonotype with many counts. The CDR3 region is CASSPAATTSGRAHNEQFF. The CDR3 DNA reads TGTGCCAGCAGCCCTGCGGCTACGACAAGCGGGAGGGCCCACAATGAGCAGTTCTTC. This sequence joins TRBV11-3 and TRBJ2-1; 10 nucleotides align to TRBD2. Germline V gene data show CDR1 as SGHNT and CDR2 as YENEEA. V lost 5 bases, J lost 5 bases, and 18 bases stayed unmatched. The CDR3 has 19 residues.